This passage covers 8 T cell receptor beta chains from one sample sequenced in a study of Ad26.COV2.S vaccination and SARS-CoV-2 variants (dated by TCRdb to the early 2020s). The treatment or condition label of this sample denotes: 19 received Ad26.COV2.S at low or high dose, single or two shots; five or six received placebo; per-sample allocation not given. For vaccine and placebo recipients, repertoires were sequenced using samples collected on day 63 after the first injection. Receptor amplification or capture employed the immunoSEQ multiplex PCR assay. Imported from immuneACCESS, the table was reduced by TCRdb to in-frame sequences with V and J called. These copies leave out some clones; in studies compared against another copy, an unresolved V gene accounts for under half, and the cause of the remainder is not known. In this sample the table shows around 450,000 clones, roughly 90% of which occur a single time. The ten most abundant clones make up approximately 4% of the sample.

The starting material was peripheral blood, obtained in a trial of Ad26.COV2.S vaccine versus placebo. Source of these receptors: a person aged 18-60 years who received the Ad26.COV2.S COVID-19 vaccine or a placebo.

The chain combines TRBV7-9 with TRBJ2-1; D unresolved. This CDR3 has 16 residues. Germline V gives CDR1 SEHNR, CDR2 FQNEAQ (reference sequence). The V end lost 5 bases, the J end lost 0 bases, and 14 bases lay between the germline ends. The CDR3 sequence: CASSPPTESSYNEQFF. The CDR3 bases are TGTGCCAGCAGCCCCCCGACGGAGAGCTCCTACAATGAGCAGTTCTTC.

The gene calls are TRBV28 and TRBJ1-5; D gene uncertain. The CDR3 totals 16 residues. V was cut by 2 bases and J by 2 bases, with 13 bases left in between. Germline loops: CDR1 MDHEN, CDR2 SYDVKM. DNA for the CDR3: TGTGCCAGCAGTTTAAAAGGGTTACGAGGCAATCAGCCCCAGCATTTT. Protein sequence: CASSLKGLRGNQPQHF.

This chain uses TRBV15 with TRBJ2-1, with D perhaps matching TRBD1 or TRBD2 (5 bases each). The CDR3 extends over 18 amino acids. Deletions cut 0 bases from V and 8 bases from J, with 23 bases between. The V gene's germline CDR1 is LNHNV and CDR2 YYDKDF (reference sequence). The CDR3 loop is CATSRDRRRYARDDEQFF. In DNA form, the CDR3 reads TGTGCCACCAGCAGAGATAGGAGGAGATATGCCAGGGACGATGAGCAGTTCTTC.

V gene TRBV5-3 combines with J gene TRBJ2-5, with TRBD1 as a possible D gene (5 bases). TRBV5-3 is an open reading frame, and its role is uncertain. V was shortened by 4 bases and J by 4 bases, with 23 bases between the two germline ends. This CDR3 spans 17 amino acids. The CDR3 loop is CARSRSTNIIGVETQYF. For the CDR3, the DNA is TGTGCCAGAAGCCGATCCACGAATATCATAGGGGTAGAGACCCAGTACTTC.

This chain uses TRBV6-5 with TRBJ2-1; 12 bases fit TRBD1. Per germline, CDR1 MNHEY and CDR2 SVGAGI. The junction had 10 bases not matched to a gene; V was cut back by 9 bases and J by 13 bases. The CDR3 length is 13 residues. CDR3 sequence reads: CARAGTGGRTQFF. DNA for the CDR3: TGTGCCAGAGCCGGGACAGGGGGCAGGACACAGTTCTTC.

The CDR3 DNA sequence: TGTGCCAGCAGTCCTTATCGGGCCACAGATACGCAGTATTTT. Amino acid sequence: CASSPYRATDTQYF. The rearrangement joins TRBV6-6 to TRBJ2-3; D is undetermined. This CDR3 is 14 amino acids long. Trimming pared 5 bases from V and 2 bases from J, leaving 11 bases between. Germline CDR1 and CDR2: MNHNY and SVGAGI (reference sequence).

The V and J genes are TRBV28 and TRBJ2-5; 7 positions match TRBD1. The J segment lost 5 bases and the V segment lost 5 bases, leaving 5 bases of the junction unmatched. CDR1 and CDR2 (germline): MDHEN, SYDVKM. The CDR3 runs 13 residues. The CDR3 nucleotides read TGTGCCAGCAGTAACAGGGGAGAGGAGACCCAGTACTTC. As protein: CASSNRGEETQYF.

The V and J genes are TRBV3-1 (or the pseudogene TRBV3-2) and TRBJ2-7; no clear D gene. Germline V gene lookup returns CDR1 LGHDT and CDR2 YNNKEL (reference sequence). This CDR3 has 17 residues. V was shortened by 1 base and J by 5 bases, with 21 bases between the two germline ends. The CDR3 sequence is CASSQVSFPTRPHEQYF. The CDR3 nucleotides read TGTGCCAGCAGCCAAGTTTCGTTCCCGACGAGACCCCACGAGCAGTACTTC.